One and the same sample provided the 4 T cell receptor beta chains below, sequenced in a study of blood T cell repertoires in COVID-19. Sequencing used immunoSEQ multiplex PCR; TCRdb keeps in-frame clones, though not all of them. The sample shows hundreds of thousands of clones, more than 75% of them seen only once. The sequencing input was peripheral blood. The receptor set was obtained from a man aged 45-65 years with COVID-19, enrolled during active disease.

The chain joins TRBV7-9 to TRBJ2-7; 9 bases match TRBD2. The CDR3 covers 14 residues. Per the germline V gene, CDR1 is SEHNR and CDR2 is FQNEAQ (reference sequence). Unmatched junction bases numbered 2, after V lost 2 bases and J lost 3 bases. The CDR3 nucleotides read TGTGCCAGCAGCTTACTAGCGGGAAGCTACGAGCAGTACTTC. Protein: CASSLLAGSYEQYF.

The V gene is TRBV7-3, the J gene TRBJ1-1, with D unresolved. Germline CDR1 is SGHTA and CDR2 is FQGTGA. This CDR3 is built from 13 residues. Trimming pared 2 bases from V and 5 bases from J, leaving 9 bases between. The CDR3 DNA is TGTGCCAGCAGCTTAGACGGGGAGACTGAAGCTTTCTTT. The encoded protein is CASSLDGETEAFF.

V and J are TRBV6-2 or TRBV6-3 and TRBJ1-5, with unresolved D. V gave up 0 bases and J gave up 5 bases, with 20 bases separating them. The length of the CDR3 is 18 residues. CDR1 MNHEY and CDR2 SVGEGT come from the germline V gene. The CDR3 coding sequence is TGTGCCAGCAGTTACTCGAAAGGAGAGGGAATTACGGATCAGCCCCAGCATTTT. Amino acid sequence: CASSYSKGEGITDQPQHF.

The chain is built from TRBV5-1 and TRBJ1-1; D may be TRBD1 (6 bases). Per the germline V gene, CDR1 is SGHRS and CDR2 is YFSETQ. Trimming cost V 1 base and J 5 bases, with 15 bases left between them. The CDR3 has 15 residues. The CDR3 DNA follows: TGCGCCAGCAGCTTGAACGGACAGCGAGGAACTGAAGCTTTCTTT. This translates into CASSLNGQRGTEAFF. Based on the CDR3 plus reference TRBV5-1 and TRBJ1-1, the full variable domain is KAGVTQTPRYLIKTRGQQVTLSCSPISGHRSVSWYQQTPGQGLQFLFEYFSETQRNKGNFPGRFSGRQFSNSRSEMNVSTLELGDSALYLCASSLNGQRGTEAFFGQGTRLTVV.